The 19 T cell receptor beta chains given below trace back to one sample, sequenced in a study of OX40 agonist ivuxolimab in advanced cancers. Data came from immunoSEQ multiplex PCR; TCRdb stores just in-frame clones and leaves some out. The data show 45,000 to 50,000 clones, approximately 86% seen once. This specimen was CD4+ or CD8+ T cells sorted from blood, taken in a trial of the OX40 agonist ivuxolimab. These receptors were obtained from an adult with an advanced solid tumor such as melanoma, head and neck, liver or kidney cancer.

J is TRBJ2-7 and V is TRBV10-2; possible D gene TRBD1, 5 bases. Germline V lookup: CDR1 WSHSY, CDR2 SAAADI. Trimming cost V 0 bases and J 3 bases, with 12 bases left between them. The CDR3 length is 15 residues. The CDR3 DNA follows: TGCGCCAGCAGTGAGTCGGGGCTTTTCAACTACGAGCAGTACTTC. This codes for CASSESGLFNYEQYF.

For the CDR3, the DNA is TGTGCTAGCTACCGGGCCCTGGGTTGTGAGCAGTACTTC. Translated: CASYRALGCEQYF. The V and J genes are TRBV7-7 and TRBJ2-7; D not resolved. The germline gives CDR1 SSHAT, CDR2 FNYEAQ (reference sequence). The CDR3 has 13 amino acids.

CDR3 nucleotide sequence: TGTGCCAGCAGCAATAAAAGAAGATGGGGCCAGCGGGAGAGCTCCTACGAGCAGTACTTC. Protein: CASSNKRRWGQRESSYEQYF. This chain links TRBV21-1 with TRBJ2-7; no check of the table's D call, TRBD2, against the DNA was made. TRBV21-1 represents a pseudogene. The CDR3 totals 20 residues.

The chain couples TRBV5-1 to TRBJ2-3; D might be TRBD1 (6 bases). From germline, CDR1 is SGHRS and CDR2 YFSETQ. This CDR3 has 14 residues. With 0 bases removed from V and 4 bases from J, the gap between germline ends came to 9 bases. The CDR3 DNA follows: TGCGCCAGCAGCTTGGAAAACAGGGCAGATACGCAGTATTTT. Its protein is CASSLENRADTQYF.

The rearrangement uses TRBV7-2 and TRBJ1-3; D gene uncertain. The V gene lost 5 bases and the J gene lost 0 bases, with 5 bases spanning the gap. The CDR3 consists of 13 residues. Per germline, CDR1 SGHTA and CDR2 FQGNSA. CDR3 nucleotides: TGTGCCAGCAGCCCCACCTCTGGAAACACCATATATTTT. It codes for CASSPTSGNTIYF. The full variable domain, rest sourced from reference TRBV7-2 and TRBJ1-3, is GAGVSQSPSNKVTEKGKDVELRCDPISGHTALYWYRQSLGQGLEFLIYFQGNSAPDKSGLPSDRFSAERTGGSVSTLTIQRTQQEDSAVYLCASSPTSGNTIYFGEGSWLTVV.

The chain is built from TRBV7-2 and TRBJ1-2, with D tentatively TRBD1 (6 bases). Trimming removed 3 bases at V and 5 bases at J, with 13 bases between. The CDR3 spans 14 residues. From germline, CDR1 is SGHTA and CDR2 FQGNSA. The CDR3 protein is CASSFDRNLYGYTF. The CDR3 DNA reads TGTGCCAGCAGCTTCGACAGGAACCTTTATGGCTACACCTTC.

The CDR3 loop is CASSLQGGGNEQFF. The CDR3 nucleotides are TGTGCCAGCAGCTTACAGGGAGGGGGAAATGAGCAGTTCTTC. This chain joins TRBV7-3 and TRBJ2-1, with D perhaps matching TRBD2 (7 bases). Germline CDR1 SGHTA, CDR2 FQGTGA. CDR3 length: 14 residues. With 2 bases removed from V and 7 bases from J, the gap between germline ends came to 12 bases.

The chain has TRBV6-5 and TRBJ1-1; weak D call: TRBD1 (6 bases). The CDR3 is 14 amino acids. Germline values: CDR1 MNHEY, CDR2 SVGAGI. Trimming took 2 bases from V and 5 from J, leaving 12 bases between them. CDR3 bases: TGTGCCAGCAGTTACGTCAGGGGTAGGACTGAAGCTTTCTTT. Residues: CASSYVRGRTEAFF.

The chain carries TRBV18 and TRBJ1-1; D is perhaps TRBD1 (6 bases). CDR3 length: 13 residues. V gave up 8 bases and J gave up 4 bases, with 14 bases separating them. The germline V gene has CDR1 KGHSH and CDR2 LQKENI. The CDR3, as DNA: TGTGCCAGCCTAGCCCAGGGGTTCACTGAAGCTTTCTTT. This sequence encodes CASLAQGFTEAFF.

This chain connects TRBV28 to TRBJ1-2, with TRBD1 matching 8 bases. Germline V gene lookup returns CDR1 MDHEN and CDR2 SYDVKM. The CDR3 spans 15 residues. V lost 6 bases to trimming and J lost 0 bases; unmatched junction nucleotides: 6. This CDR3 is CASRPGTGANYGYTF. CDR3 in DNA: TGTGCCAGCAGGCCCGGGACAGGTGCTAACTATGGCTACACCTTC.

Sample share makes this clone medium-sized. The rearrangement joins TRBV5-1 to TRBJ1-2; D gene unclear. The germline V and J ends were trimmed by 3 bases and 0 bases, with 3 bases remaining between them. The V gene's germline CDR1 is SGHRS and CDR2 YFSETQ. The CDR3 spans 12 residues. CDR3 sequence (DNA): TGCGCCAGCAGCTCAACTAACTATGGCTACACCTTC. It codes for CASSSTNYGYTF.

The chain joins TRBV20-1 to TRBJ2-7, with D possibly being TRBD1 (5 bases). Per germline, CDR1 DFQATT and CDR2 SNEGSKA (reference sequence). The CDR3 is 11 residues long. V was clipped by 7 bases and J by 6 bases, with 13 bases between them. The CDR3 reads CSVRSQGEQYF. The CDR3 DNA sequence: TGCAGTGTCAGATCCCAGGGCGAGCAGTACTTC.

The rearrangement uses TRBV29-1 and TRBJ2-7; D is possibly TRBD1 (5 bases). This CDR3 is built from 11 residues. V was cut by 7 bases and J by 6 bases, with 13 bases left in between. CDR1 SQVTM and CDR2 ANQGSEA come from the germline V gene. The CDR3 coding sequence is TGCAGCGGCGGCTCTGGGGCCGAGCAGTACTTC. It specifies CSGGSGAEQYF.

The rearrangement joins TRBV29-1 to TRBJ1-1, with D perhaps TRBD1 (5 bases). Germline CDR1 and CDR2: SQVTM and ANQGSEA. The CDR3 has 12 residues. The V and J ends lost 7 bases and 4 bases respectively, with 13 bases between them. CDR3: CSGGRGGTEAFF. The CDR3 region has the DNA TGCAGCGGTGGAAGGGGAGGCACTGAAGCTTTCTTT.

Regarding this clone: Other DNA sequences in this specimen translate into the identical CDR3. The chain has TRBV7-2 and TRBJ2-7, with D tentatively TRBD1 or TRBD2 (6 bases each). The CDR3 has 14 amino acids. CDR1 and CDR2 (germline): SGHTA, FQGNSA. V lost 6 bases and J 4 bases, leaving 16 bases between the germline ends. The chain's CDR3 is CASRRGQGFYEQYF. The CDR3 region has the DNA TGTGCCAGCAGGCGGGGACAAGGTTTTTACGAGCAGTACTTC.

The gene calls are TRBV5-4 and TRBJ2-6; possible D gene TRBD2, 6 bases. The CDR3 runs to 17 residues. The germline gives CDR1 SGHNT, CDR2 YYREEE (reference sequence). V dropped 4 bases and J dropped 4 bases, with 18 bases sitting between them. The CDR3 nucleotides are TGTGCCAGCAGCCACTCCGGAGGGGCTATAGGGGCCAACGTCCTGACTTTC. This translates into CASSHSGGAIGANVLTF. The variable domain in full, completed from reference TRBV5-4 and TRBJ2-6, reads ETGVTQSPTHLIKTRGQQVTLRCSSQSGHNTVSWYQQALGQGPQFIFQYYREEENGRGNFPPRFSGLQFPNYSSELNVNALELDDSALYLCASSHSGGAIGANVLTFGAGSRLTVL.

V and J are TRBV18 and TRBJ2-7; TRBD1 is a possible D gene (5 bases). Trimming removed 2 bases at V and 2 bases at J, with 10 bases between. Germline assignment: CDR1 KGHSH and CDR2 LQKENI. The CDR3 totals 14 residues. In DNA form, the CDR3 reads TGTGCCAGCTCACCAGACCAGGGAACCTACGAGCAGTACTTC. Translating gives CASSPDQGTYEQYF.

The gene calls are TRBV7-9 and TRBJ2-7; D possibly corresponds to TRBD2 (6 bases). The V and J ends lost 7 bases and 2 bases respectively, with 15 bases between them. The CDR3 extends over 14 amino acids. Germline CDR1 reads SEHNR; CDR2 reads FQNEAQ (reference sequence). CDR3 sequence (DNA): TGTGCCAGCACTTGGTCCGGGACTCCCTACGAGCAGTACTTC. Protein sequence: CASTWSGTPYEQYF.

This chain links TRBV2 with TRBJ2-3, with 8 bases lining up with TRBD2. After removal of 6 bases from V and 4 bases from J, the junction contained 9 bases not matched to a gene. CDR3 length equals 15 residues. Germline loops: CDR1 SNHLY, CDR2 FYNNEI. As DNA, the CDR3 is TGTGCCAGCAGGCTGACTAGCGTCGGGTCAGATACGCAGTATTTT. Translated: CASRLTSVGSDTQYF.